This T cell receptor beta chain was sequenced in a study of T-cell reconstitution after alpha-beta-depleted transplantation in children. Unique molecular identifiers were used in preparing the TCRbeta library. TCRdb called the PCR reads again in MiXCR, with one record for every CDR3 protein. The repertoire includes some 830,000 distinct CDR3 sequences, roughly 15% of them detected once, and just under 5% sits in the top ten. V dropped 1 base and J dropped 11; count of bases not matched to a gene: 5. Germline V CDR1 and CDR2: LGHDT, YNNKEL (reference sequence). The CDR3 covers 12 residues. With respect to this clonotype: The antigen is undetermined.

Whole-study findings and limits: In patients about two months after transplant, alpha-beta T cells reportedly arose from several hundred expanded graft clones. By one year post-transplant, T-cell counts and diversity largely arose from T cells that were newly produced. Where some patients showed high TCRbeta diversity at day 60, it came from recipient T cells and thymic progenitors that had survived.

The rearrangement uses TRBV3-1 and TRBJ2-7; 7 bases agree with TRBD2. Specimen: PBMCs, mostly from graft donor cells, collected 360 days after TCRalphabeta/CD19-depleted stem cell transplant. The sequence came from a male patient aged 10 to 17 who had a stem cell transplant for acute lymphoblastic leukemia, so the T cells may come from the graft donor. In DNA form, the CDR3 reads TGTGCCAGCAGCCAAGGAGCGGGATCGGAGTACTTC. As protein: CASSQGAGSEYF.